The 6 T cell receptor beta chains in this list originate from one sample, sequenced in a study of T cells in Graves' hyperthyroidism and ophthalmopathy. TCR beta CDR3 regions were amplified from RNA transcripts. Using the HTBI primer set, a first-round RT-PCR was run on the TCR CDR3. MiXCR was run by TCRdb on the multiplex PCR reads, yielding one entry per CDR3 protein. The sample consists of 600,000 to 650,000 distinct CDR3 sequences, less than 25% of them appearing once. The sequencing input was blood. These TCRs come from a young man with Graves' ophthalmopathy.

This clonotype was seen only a few times. J is TRBJ2-7 and V is TRBV27, with no clear D. This CDR3 contains 16 residues. V lost 5 bases and J lost 0, with 17 bases in between. Per germline, CDR1 MNHEY and CDR2 SMNVEV (reference sequence). The CDR3 DNA sequence: TGTGCCAGCAGTATGACTCGGCCCGCCAGCTCCTACGAGCAGTACTTC. This translates into CASSMTRPASSYEQYF.

A note on this clonotype: A much more abundant neighbour one base away suggests this may be a read error. The J gene is TRBJ2-3, the V gene TRBV5-5; 8 positions match TRBD1. This CDR3 spans 15 amino acids. Germline V gene sequence: CDR1 SGHKS, CDR2 YYEKEE (reference sequence). J gave up 7 bases and V 4 bases, and 11 bases lay outside the gene matches. DNA of the CDR3: TGTGCCAGCAGCCTCCAAGCAGGGGGCCCGAATACGCAGTATTTT. Protein: CASSLQAGGPNTQYF.

Only a few counts were recorded for this clonotype. This rearrangement joins TRBV5-1 to TRBJ2-3; 9 bases map to TRBD2. The CDR3 is 17 residues long. The V gene end was trimmed by 5 bases and the J gene end by 3 bases; junction bases not matched to a gene: 13. The V gene's germline CDR1 is SGHRS and CDR2 YFSETQ. The CDR3 DNA sequence: TGCGCCAGCAGGACCAACCTAGCGGGAAGGGGGACAGATACGCAGTATTTT. Its translation: CASRTNLAGRGTDTQYF. The entire variable domain, with the rest obtained from reference TRBV5-1 and TRBJ2-3, is as follows: KAGVTQTPRYLIKTRGQQVTLSCSPISGHRSVSWYQQTPGQGLQFLFEYFSETQRNKGNFPGRFSGRQFSNSRSEMNVSTLELGDSALYLCASRTNLAGRGTDTQYFGPGTRLTVL.

As concerns this clonotype: A clone one base away is much larger, so this may be a read error. This sequence joins TRBV7-9 and TRBJ2-3; 8 positions agree with TRBD2. Germline V gives CDR1 SEHNR, CDR2 FQNEAQ (reference sequence). This CDR3 has 15 amino acids. CDR3 loop: CASSSGSGFTGTQYF. The CDR3 region has the DNA TGTGCCAGCAGCAGCGGGAGTGGGTTTACAGGTACGCAGTATTTT.

At least ten counts were recorded for this clonotype. The chain couples TRBV30 to TRBJ1-5; D gene unclear. Per the germline V gene, CDR1 is GTSNPN and CDR2 is SVGIG (reference sequence). Trimming left V 1 base short and J 5 bases short, with 9 bases between. This CDR3 is 13 amino acids long. CDR3 sequence reads: CAWSAGFDQPQHF. CDR3 bases: TGTGCCTGGAGTGCTGGGTTCGATCAGCCCCAGCATTTT.

The rearrangement links TRBV28 to TRBJ1-5; D is unclear. Germline V gene lookup returns CDR1 MDHEN and CDR2 SYDVKM. V lost 5 bases and J lost 8, with 13 bases in between. This CDR3 comprises 13 residues. The CDR3 sequence: CASSTPIVEPQHF. The DNA for the CDR3 is TGTGCCAGCAGTACCCCCATCGTGGAGCCCCAGCATTTT.